One sample yielded the 4 T cell receptor beta chains listed below, sequenced in a study of T cell responses to AZD1222 COVID-19 vaccine. Method: immunoSEQ multiplex PCR; TCRdb's copy keeps in-frame clones and lacks some. This sample yields approximately 100,000 clones, of which roughly 92% are seen a single time; 4.5% belongs to the top ten. Specimen: peripheral blood, collected on day 0 of AZD1222 vaccination. These receptors came from an adult in good health.

V usage is TRBV18 and J usage is TRBJ2-1, with D possibly being TRBD2 (6 bases). There are 17 residues in the CDR3. Trimming cost V 1 base and J 4 bases, with 17 bases left between them. The germline CDR1 and CDR2 sequences are KGHSH and LQKENI. The CDR3 reads CASSPRPPGVTYNEQFF. The CDR3 DNA follows: TGTGCCAGCTCACCACGGCCCCCGGGGGTGACATACAATGAGCAGTTCTTC.

The rearrangement joins TRBV6-6 to TRBJ1-3; the match to TRBD1 covers 10 bases. CDR3 length: 14 residues. With V trimmed by 7 bases and J by 12 bases, 12 bases remained unmatched. Germline V lookup: CDR1 MNHNY, CDR2 SVGAGI (reference sequence). The DNA for the CDR3 is TGTGCCAGCATGGGGACAGGGGTATATCTTCACATATATTTT. It yields the protein CASMGTGVYLHIYF.

The V call is TRBV12-3 or TRBV12-4, the J call TRBJ1-2, with D unclear. This CDR3 has 13 residues. V was clipped by 1 base and J by 5 bases, with 8 bases between them. In DNA form, the CDR3 reads TGTGCCAGCAGTTTAGGGCGGGCATATGGCTACACCTTC. This translates into CASSLGRAYGYTF.

This chain links TRBV7-9 with TRBJ1-2; D unclear. Between the trimmed V and J ends, which lost 3 bases and 6 bases, there was a span of 14 bases. This CDR3 is built from 14 residues. From germline, CDR1 is SEHNR and CDR2 FQNEAQ (reference sequence). The CDR3 here is CASSFDTAGDGYTF. The CDR3 bases are TGTGCCAGCAGCTTCGACACGGCTGGAGATGGCTACACCTTC.